One T cell receptor (beta chain) is described in this entry. Its antigen is as yet unknown. The naive gate required viable CD3+CD4+ or CD3+CD8+ cells with CCR7+CD45RA+CD45RO-CD95-CD27+CD28+ phenotype. On the day of bone marrow donation, the related graft donor provided peripheral blood. The CDR3 is made up of 15 amino acids. Germline CDR1 LGHNA, CDR2 YSLEER. Unmatched junction bases numbered 8, after V lost 6 bases and J lost 2 bases. Here immunoSEQ multiplex PCR was the method, and the copy in TCRdb shows in-frame clones only, minus some. The sample records about 32,000 clones, just over 90% being singletons. The data stem from a study of T cells after posttransplantation cyclophosphamide. Whole-study findings and limits: TRB overlap between skin or GI tissue T cells and blood was limited. Donor CD8+ memory clones often dominated recipient blood repertoires at later times. Recipient CMV seropositivity and CMV reactivation strongly tracked TRB clonality.

Specimen: naive CD4+ T cells sorted from PBMCs. The V and J genes are TRBV4-3 and TRBJ1-2, with 8 bases identical to TRBD1. The sequence was collected from a woman between 55 and 75 years old in good health, CMV-negative, and a related stem cell transplant donor. CDR3 sequence: CASRQQTGENYGYTF. DNA of the CDR3: TGCGCCAGCAGGCAGCAGACAGGGGAAAACTATGGCTACACCTTC.